This TCR beta chain is from a study of blood T cell repertoires in COVID-19. Study summary: From the United States, Italy and Spain came samples of acute and convalescent COVID-19. Sources were T cells, B-cell-depleted T cells, or PBMCs; the material itself was cDNA or gDNA.

One Seattle source followed patients from active infection through their disease course. As processed by the authors: From reference gene primer amplification, estimates of nucleated cell counts were derived. The protocol was immunoSEQ multiplex PCR, while the TCRdb copy is restricted to in-frame clones and leaves out a portion. The DNA was the basis for D and trimming; V, J and clone size are from that table. Of about 210,000 clones listed, around four fifths are singletons. The receptor was derived from a woman of 80 years or more with COVID-19, enrolled during active disease. The sequencing input was peripheral blood.

The CDR3 sequence is CATSDSREGRSYGYTF. The CDR3 DNA reads as TGTGCCACCAGTGATTCCCGGGAAGGCAGAAGCTATGGCTACACCTTC. The chain recombines TRBV24-1 with TRBJ1-2; D is unclear. V was pared by 2 bases and J by 4 bases, with 16 bases between. The CDR3 runs to 16 residues. Germline V gene lookup returns CDR1 KGHDR and CDR2 SFDVKD.